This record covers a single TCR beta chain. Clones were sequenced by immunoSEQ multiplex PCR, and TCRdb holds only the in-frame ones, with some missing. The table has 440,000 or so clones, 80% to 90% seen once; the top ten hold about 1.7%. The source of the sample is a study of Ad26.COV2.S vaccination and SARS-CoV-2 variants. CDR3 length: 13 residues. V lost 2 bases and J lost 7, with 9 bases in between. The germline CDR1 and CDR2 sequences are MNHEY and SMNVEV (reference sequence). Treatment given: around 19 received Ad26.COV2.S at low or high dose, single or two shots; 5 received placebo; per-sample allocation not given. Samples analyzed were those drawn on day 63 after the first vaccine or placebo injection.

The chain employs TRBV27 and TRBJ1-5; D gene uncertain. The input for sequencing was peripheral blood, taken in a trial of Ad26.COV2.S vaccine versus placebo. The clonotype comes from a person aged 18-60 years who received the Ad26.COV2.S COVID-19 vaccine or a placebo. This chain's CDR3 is CASSLAPRQPQHF. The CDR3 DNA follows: TGTGCCAGCAGTTTAGCCCCCCGCCAGCCCCAGCATTTT.